This T cell receptor beta chain was sequenced in a study of T cell clonality in common variable immunodeficiency. Findings of the study overall: Fewer TCRbeta clones were shared among CVID subjects than controls. Repertoire-complication correlations in CVID were limited by patient heterogeneity. Reportedly, TCR beta sequences from common variable immunodeficiency showed fewer deletions and N-nucleotide insertions.

TCRdb's table, derived via immunoSEQ multiplex PCR, lists solely in-frame clones and lacks some. There are approximately 46,000 clones in the sample, none observed a single time. At least ten counts were recorded for this clone. Its antigen is undetermined. The read finishes 3 residues shy of the CDR3 end, and the germline J gene is used to complete it. Heparinized whole blood, 5 to 8 ml, came from each donor. This CDR3 has 13 residues. In germline, CDR1 is MNHNS, CDR2 SASEGT. V was cut by 3 bases and J by 3 bases, with 8 bases left in between. The receptor comes from a person aged 18-70 years in good health. This sequence joins TRBV6-1 and TRBJ1-2, with D unclear. Sequenced input: peripheral blood mononuclear cells. The CDR3 DNA, read in part, is TGTGCCAGCAGTGAGTCCGGGTACTATGGC. This sequence encodes CASSESGYYG. Given in full, the CDR3 is CASSESGYYGYTF.